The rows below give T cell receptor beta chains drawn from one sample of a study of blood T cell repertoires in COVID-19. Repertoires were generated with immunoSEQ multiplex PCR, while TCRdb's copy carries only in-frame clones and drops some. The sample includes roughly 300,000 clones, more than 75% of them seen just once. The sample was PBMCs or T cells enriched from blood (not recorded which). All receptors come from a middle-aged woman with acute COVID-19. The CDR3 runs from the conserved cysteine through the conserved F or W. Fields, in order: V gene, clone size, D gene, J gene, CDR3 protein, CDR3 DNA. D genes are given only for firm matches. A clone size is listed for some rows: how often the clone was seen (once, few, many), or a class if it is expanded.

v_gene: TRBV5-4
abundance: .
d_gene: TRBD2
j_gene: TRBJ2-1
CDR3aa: CASSRSGGPYNEQFF
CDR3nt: TGTGCCAGCAGCCGGAGCGGGGGCCCGTACAATGAGCAGTTCTTC

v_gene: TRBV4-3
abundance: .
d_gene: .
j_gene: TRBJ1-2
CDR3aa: CASSQADSTNYGYTF
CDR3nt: TGCGCCAGCAGCCAAGCGGACAGCACTAACTATGGCTACACCTTC

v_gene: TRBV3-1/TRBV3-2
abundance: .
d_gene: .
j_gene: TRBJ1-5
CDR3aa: CASSLPRQESNQPQHF
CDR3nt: TGTGCCAGCAGCCTCCCTCGACAGGAGAGCAATCAGCCCCAGCATTTT

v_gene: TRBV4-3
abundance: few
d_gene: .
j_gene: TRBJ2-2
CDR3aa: CASSRSRGSGTGELFF
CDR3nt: TGCGCCAGCAGCCGATCTAGGGGTTCAGGCACCGGGGAGCTGTTTTTT

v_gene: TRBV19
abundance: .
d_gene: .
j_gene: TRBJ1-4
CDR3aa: CASSTTHRVPQGEKLFF
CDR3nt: TGTGCCAGTAGTACCACCCACCGGGTGCCCCAGGGGGAAAAACTGTTTTTT

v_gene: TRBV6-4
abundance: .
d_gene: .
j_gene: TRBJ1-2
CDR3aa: CATNVSSTGVGYTF
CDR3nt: TGTGCCACCAACGTTTCCTCAACGGGGGTAGGCTACACCTTC

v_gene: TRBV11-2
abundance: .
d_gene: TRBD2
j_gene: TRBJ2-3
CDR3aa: CASSRTRSDTQYF
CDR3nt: TGTGCCAGCAGCAGGACTAGGTCAGATACGCAGTATTTT

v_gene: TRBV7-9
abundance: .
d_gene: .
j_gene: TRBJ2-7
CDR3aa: CASSLAPFPSEQYF
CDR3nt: TGTGCCAGCAGCTTAGCCCCCTTTCCCTCCGAGCAGTACTTC

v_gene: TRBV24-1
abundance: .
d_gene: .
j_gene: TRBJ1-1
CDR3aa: CATSRTRGGNTEAFF
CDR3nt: TGTGCCACCAGTCGGACCCGGGGAGGGAACACTGAAGCTTTCTTT

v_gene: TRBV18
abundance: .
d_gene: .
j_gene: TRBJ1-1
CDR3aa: CASSIQGTRMNTEAFF
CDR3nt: TGTGCCAGCTCAATACAGGGAACCCGTATGAACACTGAAGCTTTCTTT

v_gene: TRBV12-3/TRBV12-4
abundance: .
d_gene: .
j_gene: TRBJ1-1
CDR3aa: CASSTKGDTEAFF
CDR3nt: TGTGCCAGCAGTACCAAGGGAGACACTGAAGCTTTCTTT

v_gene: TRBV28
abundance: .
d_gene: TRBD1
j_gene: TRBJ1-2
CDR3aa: CASTETGGKYGYTF
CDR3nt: TGTGCCAGCACCGAGACAGGGGGCAAATATGGCTACACCTTC

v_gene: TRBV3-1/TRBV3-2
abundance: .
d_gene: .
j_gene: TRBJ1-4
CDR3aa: CASSNSYGGEKLFF
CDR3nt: TGTGCCAGCAGTAACTCCTACGGCGGTGAAAAACTGTTTTTT

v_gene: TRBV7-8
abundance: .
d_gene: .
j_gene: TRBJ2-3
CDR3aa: CASSLVPGARDTQYF
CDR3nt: TGTGCCAGCAGCTTAGTTCCGGGAGCAAGAGATACGCAGTATTTT

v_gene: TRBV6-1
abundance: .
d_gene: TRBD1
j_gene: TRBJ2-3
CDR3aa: CASSEARGQRDTQYF
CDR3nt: TGTGCCAGCAGTGAAGCCAGGGGGCAGAGAGATACGCAGTATTTT

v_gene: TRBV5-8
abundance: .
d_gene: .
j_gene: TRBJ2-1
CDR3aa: CASSLKGSYNEQFF
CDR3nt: TGTGCCAGCAGCTTAAAGGGGTCCTACAATGAGCAGTTCTTC

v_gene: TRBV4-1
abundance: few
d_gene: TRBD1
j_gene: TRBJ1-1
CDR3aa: CASSQRGQGAMAFF
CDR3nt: TGCGCCAGCAGCCAGAGGGGACAGGGGGCTATGGCTTTCTTT

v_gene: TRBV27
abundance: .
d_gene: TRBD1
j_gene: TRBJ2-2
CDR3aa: CASSSGTGTGELFF
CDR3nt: TGTGCCAGCAGTTCTGGGACAGGCACCGGGGAGCTGTTTTTT

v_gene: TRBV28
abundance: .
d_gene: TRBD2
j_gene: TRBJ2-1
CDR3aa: CASSLGGLNEQFF
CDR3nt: TGTGCCAGCAGTTTGGGGGGGTTGAATGAGCAGTTCTTC

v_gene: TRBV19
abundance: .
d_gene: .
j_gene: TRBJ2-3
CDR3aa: CASRSLGGPDTQYF
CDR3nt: TGTGCCAGTAGATCTCTTGGGGGCCCAGATACGCAGTATTTT

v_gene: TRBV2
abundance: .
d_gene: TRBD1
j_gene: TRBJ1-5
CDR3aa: CASRETGGNQPQHF
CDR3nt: TGTGCCAGCAGGGAAACAGGGGGCAATCAGCCCCAGCATTTT

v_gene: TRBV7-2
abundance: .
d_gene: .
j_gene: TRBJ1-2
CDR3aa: CASSPAGSYGYTF
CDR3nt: TGTGCCAGCAGCCCAGCGGGGTCCTATGGCTACACCTTC

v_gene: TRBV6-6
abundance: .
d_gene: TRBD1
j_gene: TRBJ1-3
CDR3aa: CASRSPGGVGNTIYF
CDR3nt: TGTGCCAGCAGATCCCCAGGGGGAGTGGGAAACACCATATATTTT

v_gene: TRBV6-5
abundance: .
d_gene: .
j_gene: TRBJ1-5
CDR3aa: CASRQHSNQPQHF
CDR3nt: TGTGCCAGCAGACAGCATAGCAATCAGCCCCAGCATTTT

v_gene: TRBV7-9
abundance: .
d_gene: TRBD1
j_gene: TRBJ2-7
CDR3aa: CASSLETGGTYEQYF
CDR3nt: TGTGCCAGCAGCTTAGAGACAGGGGGCACCTACGAGCAGTACTTC

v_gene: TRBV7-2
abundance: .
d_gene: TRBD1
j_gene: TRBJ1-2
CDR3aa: CASSQDRGIYGYTF
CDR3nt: TGTGCCAGCAGCCAAGACAGGGGAATATATGGCTACACCTTC

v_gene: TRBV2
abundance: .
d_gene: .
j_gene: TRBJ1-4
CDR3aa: CASSDLTPNEKLFF
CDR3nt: TGTGCCAGCAGTGATTTGACACCGAATGAAAAACTGTTTTTT

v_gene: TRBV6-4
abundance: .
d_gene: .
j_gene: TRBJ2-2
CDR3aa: CASSRGMNTGELFF
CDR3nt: TGTGCCAGCAGCCGCGGGATGAACACCGGGGAGCTGTTTTTT

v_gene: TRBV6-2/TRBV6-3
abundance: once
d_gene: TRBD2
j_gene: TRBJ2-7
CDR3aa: CASSATFPRGDEQYF
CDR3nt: TGTGCCAGCAGTGCGACATTCCCTCGGGGGGACGAGCAGTACTTC

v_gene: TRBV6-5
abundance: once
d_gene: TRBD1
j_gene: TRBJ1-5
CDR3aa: CASTPQGGNQPQHF
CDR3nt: TGTGCCAGCACCCCACAGGGGGGCAATCAGCCCCAGCATTTT

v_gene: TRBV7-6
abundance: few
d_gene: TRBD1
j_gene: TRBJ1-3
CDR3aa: CASSAQGAGYGNTIYF
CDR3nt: TGTGCCAGCAGCGCGCAGGGGGCAGGTTATGGAAACACCATATATTTT

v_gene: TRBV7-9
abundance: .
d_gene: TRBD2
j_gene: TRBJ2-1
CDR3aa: CASSLDRTSGRVSYNEQFF
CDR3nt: TGTGCCAGCAGCTTAGATCGGACTAGCGGGAGAGTCTCCTACAATGAGCAGTTCTTC

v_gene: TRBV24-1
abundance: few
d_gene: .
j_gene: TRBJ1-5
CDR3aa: CATSGQNSNQPQHF
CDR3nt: TGTGCCACCAGTGGACAGAATAGCAATCAGCCCCAGCATTTT

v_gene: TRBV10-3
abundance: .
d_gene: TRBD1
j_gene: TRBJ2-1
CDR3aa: CATRGQSSYNEQFF
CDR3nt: TGTGCCACCAGGGGACAGAGCTCCTACAATGAGCAGTTCTTC

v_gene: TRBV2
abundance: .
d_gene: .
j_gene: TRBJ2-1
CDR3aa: CASEGGGGGNEQFF
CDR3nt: TGTGCCAGCGAGGGTGGGGGAGGAGGCAATGAGCAGTTCTTC

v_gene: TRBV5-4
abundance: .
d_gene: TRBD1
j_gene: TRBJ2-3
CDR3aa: CASSRDSSTDTQYF
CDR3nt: TGTGCCAGCAGTCGGGACAGTAGCACAGATACGCAGTATTTT

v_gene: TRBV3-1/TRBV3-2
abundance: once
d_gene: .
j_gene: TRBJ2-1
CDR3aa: CASTRRGGAGNEQFF
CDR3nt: TGTGCCAGCACGCGGCGTGGGGGGGCTGGTAATGAGCAGTTCTTC

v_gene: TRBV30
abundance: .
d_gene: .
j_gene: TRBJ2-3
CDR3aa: CAWATQGTDTQYF
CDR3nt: TGTGCCTGGGCCACACAGGGCACAGATACGCAGTATTTT

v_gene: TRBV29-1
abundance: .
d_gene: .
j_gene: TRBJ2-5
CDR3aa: CSAKGTYQETQYF
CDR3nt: TGCAGCGCCAAAGGGACATACCAAGAGACCCAGTACTTC

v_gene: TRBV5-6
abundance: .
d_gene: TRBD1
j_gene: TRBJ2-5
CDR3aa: CASSSGTGKKTQYF
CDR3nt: TGTGCCAGCAGCTCTGGGACAGGGAAGAAGACCCAGTACTTC

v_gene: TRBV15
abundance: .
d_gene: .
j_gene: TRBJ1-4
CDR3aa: CATSRGGLFLFF
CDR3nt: TGTGCCACCAGCAGAGGTGGACTATTCCTGTTTTTT

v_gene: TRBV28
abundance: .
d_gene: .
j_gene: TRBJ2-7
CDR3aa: CASSSLEPYEQYF
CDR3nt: TGTGCCAGCAGTAGCTTAGAGCCCTACGAGCAGTACTTC

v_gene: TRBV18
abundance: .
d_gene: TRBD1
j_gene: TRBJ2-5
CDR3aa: CASSPGQGRQETQYF
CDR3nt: TGTGCCAGCTCACCAGGACAGGGTAGGCAAGAGACCCAGTACTTC

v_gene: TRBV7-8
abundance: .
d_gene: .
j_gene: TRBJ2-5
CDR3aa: CASSLGQSRVWETQYF
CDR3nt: TGTGCCAGCAGCCTCGGACAGAGTCGGGTCTGGGAGACCCAGTACTTC

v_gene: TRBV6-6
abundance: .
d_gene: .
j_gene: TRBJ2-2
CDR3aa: CASSRRRDTGELFF
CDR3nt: TGTGCCAGCAGTCGGCGGCGGGACACCGGGGAGCTGTTTTTT

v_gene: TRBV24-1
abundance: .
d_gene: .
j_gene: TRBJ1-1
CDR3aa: CSQASLNTEAFF
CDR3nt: TGTTCCCAGGCCAGCCTGAACACTGAAGCTTTCTTT

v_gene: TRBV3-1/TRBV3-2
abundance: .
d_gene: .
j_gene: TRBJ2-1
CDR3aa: CASSQLLGGGDEQFF
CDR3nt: TGTGCCAGCAGCCAACTCCTGGGGGGTGGGGATGAGCAGTTCTTC

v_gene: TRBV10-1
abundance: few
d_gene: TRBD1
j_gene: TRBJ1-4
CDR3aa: CASSRPRGGQVGEKLFF
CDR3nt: TGCGCCAGCAGTCGTCCGAGGGGGGGACAGGTGGGCGAAAAACTGTTTTTT

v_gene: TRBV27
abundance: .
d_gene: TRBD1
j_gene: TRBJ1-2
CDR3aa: CASRQGAKRYGYTF
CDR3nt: TGTGCCAGCAGACAGGGGGCCAAACGCTATGGCTACACCTTC